The T cell receptor (beta chain) described here comes from a study of blood T cells in healthy people across ages. After removal of 6 bases from V and 2 bases from J, the junction contained 5 bases not matched to a gene. This CDR3 contains 14 residues. Germline values: CDR1 SQVTM, CDR2 ANQGSEA. Per sample, a minimum of 7 million PBMCs were isolated. A second about 7 to 11 cycle PCR used barcoded and J-beta primers. From the 5' RACE reads, TCRdb called clonotypes with MiXCR, one entry per CDR3 protein. The sample contains roughly 550,000 distinct CDR3 sequences, around 24% of which appear only once. This clonotype was counted ten times or more. The data also belong to a second study, concerning T cells of mothers and their children.

The V gene is TRBV29-1, the J gene TRBJ2-1; the match to TRBD2 covers 9 bases. The TCR was taken from a boy aged 5 to 17 in good health. The sample comprised blood. This CDR3 is CSVGTSRAYNEQFF. The CDR3 DNA follows: TGCAGCGTGGGGACTAGCCGGGCCTACAATGAGCAGTTCTTC.